These 25 T cell receptor beta chains share one sample of origin, sequenced in a study of identical twins. One entry per CDR3 protein, called by TCRdb with MiXCR from the 5' RACE reads. The sample records 400,000 to 500,000 distinct CDR3 sequences, less than 20% being singletons. Input material: naive T cells sorted from blood. These TCRs come from a man in his fifties in good health.

The V and J genes are TRBV4-2 and TRBJ1-6; maybe TRBD1 (5 bases). Germline loops: CDR1 LGHNA, CDR2 YNFKEQ. The V end lost 1 base, the J end lost 8 bases, and 15 bases lay between the germline ends. This CDR3 contains 16 residues. CDR3 loop: CASSQVVGRGDSPLHF. CDR3 nucleotide sequence: TGTGCCAGCAGCCAAGTAGTTGGAAGGGGTGATTCACCCCTCCACTTT.

This clonotype was recorded many times. The V gene is TRBV2, the J gene TRBJ1-2, with D perhaps matching TRBD1 (5 bases). V was pared by 7 bases and J by 5 bases, with 17 bases between. Germline CDR1 SNHLY, CDR2 FYNNEI. CDR3 length: 14 residues. CDR3 DNA sequence: TGTGCCAGCACTGACAGTACGCTGCTTTATGGCTACACCTTC. Translated: CASTDSTLLYGYTF. The complete variable domain, with remaining parts taken from reference TRBV2 and TRBJ1-2, reads EPEVTQTPSHQVTQMGQEVILRCVPISNHLYFYWYRQILGQKVEFLVSFYNNEISEKSEIFDDQFSVERPDGSNFTLKIRSTKLEDSAMYFCASTDSTLLYGYTFGSGTRLTVV.

This clonotype has a handful of counts. The genes are TRBV7-2 and TRBJ2-7; 10 nucleotides match TRBD2. Germline CDR1 reads SGHTA; CDR2 reads FQGNSA. The CDR3 is 15 amino acids. V shed 3 bases and J 2 bases; nucleotides not matched to a gene: 4. DNA for the CDR3: TGTGCCAGCAGCTTTACTAGCGGGGCCCCCTACGAGCAGTACTTC. This codes for CASSFTSGAPYEQYF.

The table lists this clonotype with many counts. The chain couples TRBV5-5 to TRBJ2-7, with 8 nucleotides matching TRBD1. Trimming removed 4 bases from V and 3 bases from J; junction bases left unmatched: 6. This CDR3 region has 14 residues. In germline, CDR1 is SGHKS, CDR2 YYEKEE (reference sequence). The CDR3 sequence: CASSGGQALYEQYF. Here the CDR3 DNA reads TGTGCCAGCAGCGGGGGACAGGCGCTCTACGAGCAGTACTTC.

This clonotype has ten or more counts. This chain joins TRBV5-1 and TRBJ1-5, with D unresolved. The CDR3 runs 14 residues. The V and J ends lost 1 base and 2 bases respectively, with 7 bases between them. Per germline, CDR1 SGHRS and CDR2 YFSETQ. CDR3: CASSLTLGNQPQHF. The CDR3 nucleotides read TGCGCCAGCAGCTTGACGCTGGGCAATCAGCCCCAGCATTTT.

V is TRBV10-2 and J is TRBJ1-3; D unresolved. This CDR3 comprises 13 residues. Germline CDR1 is WSHSY and CDR2 is SAAADI. Trimming cost V 6 bases and J 7 bases, with 13 bases left between them. CDR3 sequence (DNA): TGCGCCAGCAGCCAACGAGGAAGTAACACCATATATTTT. It translates to CASSQRGSNTIYF.

The V and J genes are TRBV29-1 and TRBJ2-7; 9 nucleotides agree with TRBD2. V was clipped by 5 bases and J by 4 bases; unmatched bases: 6. Per germline, CDR1 SQVTM and CDR2 ANQGSEA. This CDR3 spans 13 amino acids. CDR3 sequence (DNA): TGCAGCGTTCTTAGCGGGAGAAATTACGAGCAGTACTTC. Translation gives CSVLSGRNYEQYF.

This clonotype showed up just a few times. The rearrangement joins TRBV7-2 to TRBJ2-1; D may correspond to TRBD1 or TRBD2 (7 bases each). CDR3 size: 16 residues. The ends were cut back, 3 bases at V and 4 bases at J, with 16 bases in the middle. Per the germline V gene, CDR1 is SGHTA and CDR2 is FQGNSA. This CDR3 reads CASSLAPGGGYNEQFF. The CDR3 DNA sequence: TGTGCCAGCAGCTTGGCGCCAGGGGGAGGGTACAATGAGCAGTTCTTC.

In its sample, this clonotype was seen many times. This sequence joins TRBV5-6 and TRBJ2-3; 7 positions agree with TRBD2. The CDR3 is 16 residues long. J was trimmed by 8 bases and V by 1 base; bases with no gene match: 13. CDR1 is SGHDT and CDR2 is YYEEEE in the germline V gene. The CDR3 region is CASSLSASGIFATQYF. CDR3 in DNA: TGTGCCAGCAGCTTGTCCGCTAGCGGTATTTTCGCTACGCAGTATTTT.

A few counts support this clonotype. The chain joins TRBV6-5 to TRBJ1-4; D is possibly TRBD1 (5 bases). Germline CDR1 reads MNHEY; CDR2 reads SVGAGI. Trimming stripped 4 bases from V and 4 bases from J, with 16 bases between. This CDR3 contains 16 residues. The CDR3 region is CASSCSGGSGNEKLFF. CDR3 nucleotides: TGTGCCAGCAGTTGCTCGGGGGGGTCGGGTAATGAAAAACTGTTTTTT.

V is TRBV5-1 and J is TRBJ2-1; TRBD2 agrees at 8 bases. Trimming at V came to 5 bases and at J to 6 bases, leaving 7 bases not matched to a gene. Per the germline V gene, CDR1 is SGHRS and CDR2 is YFSETQ. The CDR3 has 14 residues. The CDR3 spells CASSFRGGTNEQFF. Here the CDR3 DNA reads TGCGCCAGCAGTTTCCGGGGGGGGACCAATGAGCAGTTCTTC.

This clonotype was picked up a small number of times. This chain joins TRBV5-6 and TRBJ2-6; D call uncertain. Germline CDR1 reads SGHDT; CDR2 reads YYEEEE. There are 14 residues in the CDR3. With 5 bases removed from V and 2 bases from J, the gap between germline ends came to 8 bases. Here the CDR3 reads CASRPGTGANVLTF. The CDR3 DNA follows: TGTGCCAGCAGACCCGGAACTGGGGCCAACGTCCTGACTTTC.

This clonotype has a handful of counts. This chain's CDR3 is CAISSGTGASYEQYF. The CDR3 coding sequence is TGTGCCATCAGTTCCGGGACAGGGGCTTCCTACGAGCAGTACTTC. The genes are TRBV10-3 and TRBJ2-7; 10 nucleotides align to TRBD1. With 5 bases clipped from V and 1 base from J, the junction kept 5 bases outside the gene matches. This CDR3 contains 15 residues. In germline, CDR1 is ENHRY, CDR2 SYGVKD.

This clonotype was observed at least ten times. The chain has TRBV10-3 and TRBJ1-2; D is undetermined. Germline CDR1 ENHRY, CDR2 SYGVKD. CDR3 length equals 13 residues. The ends were cut back, 3 bases at V and 3 bases at J, with 8 bases in the middle. The CDR3 DNA reads TGTGCCATCAGTGAAAAGTCAGACTATGGCTACACCTTC. This translates into CAISEKSDYGYTF.

The rearrangement links TRBV6-1 to TRBJ2-4; 8 bases fit TRBD2. With V trimmed by 1 base and J by 2 bases, 7 bases remained unmatched. CDR3 length: 17 amino acids. Looked up from germline, CDR1 is MNHNS and CDR2 is SASEGT. The chain's CDR3 is CASSEVGAGVPKNIQYF. The DNA of the CDR3 is TGTGCCAGCAGTGAAGTTGGAGCGGGAGTCCCCAAAAACATTCAGTACTTC.

The chain combines TRBV28 with TRBJ2-7; 10 nucleotides agree with TRBD2. V was pared by 3 bases and J by 3 bases, with 11 bases of the junction left unmatched. Germline V lookup: CDR1 MDHEN, CDR2 SYDVKM. The CDR3 totals 17 residues. CDR3 loop: CASSFELAGGGGYEQYF. The DNA for the CDR3 is TGTGCCAGCAGTTTCGAGTTAGCGGGAGGTGGAGGCTACGAGCAGTACTTC.

The chain combines TRBV5-1 with TRBJ2-5, with D tentatively TRBD1 (5 bases). V was clipped by 0 bases and J by 1 base, with 13 bases between them. The CDR3 loop spans 16 amino acids. Looked up from germline, CDR1 is SGHRS and CDR2 is YFSETQ. The CDR3 coding sequence is TGCGCCAGCAGCTTGGAGGGCAGGGTGATCCAAGAGACCCAGTACTTC. Amino acids: CASSLEGRVIQETQYF.

This rearrangement joins TRBV7-2 to TRBJ2-7; 9 bases line up with TRBD2. Unmatched junction bases numbered 5, after V lost 3 bases and J lost 5 bases. The CDR3 length is 14 residues. Germline V gene sequence: CDR1 SGHTA, CDR2 FQGNSA. Here the CDR3 DNA reads TGTGCCAGCAGCTTGGGGGGACTAGCTGACGAGCAGTACTTC. It yields the protein CASSLGGLADEQYF.

Only a few counts were recorded for this clonotype. This CDR3 is CASSSDRGPYGYTF. The DNA of the CDR3 is TGTGCCAGCAGCTCGGACAGGGGTCCCTATGGCTACACCTTC. The rearrangement joins TRBV12-3 or TRBV12-4 to TRBJ1-2; 9 bases agree with TRBD1. V lost 6 bases and J lost 4; bases outside the gene matches: 6. The CDR3 is made up of 14 amino acids.

This clonotype was seen many times. The J gene is TRBJ2-1, the V gene TRBV29-1; possible D gene TRBD2, 6 bases. This CDR3 is built from 13 residues. Germline V lookup: CDR1 SQVTM, CDR2 ANQGSEA. CDR3 DNA: TGCAACCCGCTCCGGGGGACCTTCGATGAGCAGTTCTTC. Encoded protein: CNPLRGTFDEQFF.

This clonotype showed up many times. The chain couples TRBV15 to TRBJ2-3; TRBD1 aligns across 7 bases. The CDR3 loop spans 17 amino acids. V lost 0 bases to trimming and J lost 4 bases; unmatched junction nucleotides: 10. Germline V CDR1 and CDR2: LNHNV, YYDKDF (reference sequence). The CDR3, as DNA: TGTGCCACCAGCAGAGACCCCCGGGACAGCGTAGCAGATACGCAGTATTTT. It codes for CATSRDPRDSVADTQYF.

This clonotype was seen at least ten times. The gene calls are TRBV5-1 and TRBJ2-1; no clear D gene. Germline values: CDR1 SGHRS, CDR2 YFSETQ. The CDR3 contains 13 residues. Trimming left V 3 bases short and J 0 bases short, with 4 bases between. CDR3 in DNA: TGCGCCAGCAGCTCCCTCTCCTACAATGAGCAGTTCTTC. Its protein product is CASSSLSYNEQFF.

This clonotype was seen at least ten times. This chain links TRBV11-1 with TRBJ2-2; 10 bases map to TRBD1. The CDR3 spans 18 residues. J was trimmed by 6 bases and V by 6 bases; bases with no gene match: 16. Germline V gene lookup returns CDR1 SGHAT and CDR2 FQDESV (reference sequence). The CDR3 DNA is TGTGCCAGCAGGCGTGGGGCGCAGGGACAGGGGCGGTCCGGGGAGCTGTTTTTT. It yields the protein CASRRGAQGQGRSGELFF.

V is TRBV5-5 and J is TRBJ2-1; 8 bases are a match to TRBD2. CDR1 is SGHKS, CDR2 YYEKEE, per germline (reference sequence). The CDR3 consists of 16 residues. The V gene end was trimmed by 3 bases and the J gene end by 6 bases; junction bases not matched to a gene: 11. CDR3 loop: CASSWTPGLVSNEQFF. The DNA of the CDR3 is TGTGCCAGCAGCTGGACCCCGGGACTAGTCTCCAATGAGCAGTTCTTC.

This clonotype has ten or more counts. The chain joins TRBV6-2 or TRBV6-3 to TRBJ2-7; D gene ambiguous. The CDR3 is 14 amino acids. CDR1 is MNHEY, CDR2 SVGEGT, per germline. The V and J ends lost 5 bases and 0 bases respectively, with 11 bases between them. CDR3 DNA: TGTGCCAGCAGTATTCCACGCGGCTCCTACGAGCAGTACTTC. Protein sequence: CASSIPRGSYEQYF.